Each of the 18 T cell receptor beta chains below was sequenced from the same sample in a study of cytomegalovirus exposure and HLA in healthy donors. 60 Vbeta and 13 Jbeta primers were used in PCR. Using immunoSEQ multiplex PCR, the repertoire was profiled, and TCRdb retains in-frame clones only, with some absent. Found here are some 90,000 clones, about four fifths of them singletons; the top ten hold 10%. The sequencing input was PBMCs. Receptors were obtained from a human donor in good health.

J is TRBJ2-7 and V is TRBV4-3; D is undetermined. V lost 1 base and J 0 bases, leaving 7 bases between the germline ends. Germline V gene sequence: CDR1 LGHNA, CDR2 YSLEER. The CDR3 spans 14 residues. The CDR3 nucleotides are TGCGCCAGCAGCCAAGGTCTAAGCTCCTACGAGCAGTACTTC. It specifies CASSQGLSSYEQYF.

CDR3 protein: CASSEVPDSPLHF. CDR3 DNA: TGTGCCAGCAGTGAAGTCCCGGATTCACCCCTCCACTTT. The chain is built from TRBV2 and TRBJ1-6; D is uncertain. The CDR3 sequence is 13 residues long. V gave up 1 base and J gave up 8 bases, with 6 bases separating them. Germline V gene data show CDR1 as SNHLY and CDR2 as FYNNEI.

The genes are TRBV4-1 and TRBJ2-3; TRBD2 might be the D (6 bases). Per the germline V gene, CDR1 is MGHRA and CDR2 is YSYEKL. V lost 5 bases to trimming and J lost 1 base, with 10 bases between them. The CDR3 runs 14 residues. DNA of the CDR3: TGCGCCAGCAGCTACCAGCGGGGCACAGATACGCAGTATTTT. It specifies CASSYQRGTDTQYF.

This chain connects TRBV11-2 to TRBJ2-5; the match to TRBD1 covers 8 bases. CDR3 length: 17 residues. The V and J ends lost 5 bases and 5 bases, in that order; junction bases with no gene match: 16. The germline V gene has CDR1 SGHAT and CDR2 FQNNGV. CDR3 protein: CASSPLGGRGRDETQYF. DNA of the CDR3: TGTGCCAGCAGCCCCCTGGGCGGCAGGGGGCGGGATGAGACCCAGTACTTC.

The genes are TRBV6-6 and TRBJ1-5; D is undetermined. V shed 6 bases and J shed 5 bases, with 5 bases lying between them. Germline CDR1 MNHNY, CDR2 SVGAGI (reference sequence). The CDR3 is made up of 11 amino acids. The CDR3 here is CASRSDQPQHF. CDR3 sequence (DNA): TGTGCCAGCAGGAGTGATCAGCCCCAGCATTTT.

The DNA for the CDR3 is TGTGCCAGCAGTTTAGTCGGGGGGAATCAGCCCCAGCATTTT. This codes for CASSLVGGNQPQHF. The rearrangement uses TRBV28 and TRBJ1-5, with TRBD1 as a possible D gene (5 bases). CDR1 and CDR2 (germline): MDHEN, SYDVKM. The CDR3 length is 14 residues. The V gene lost 2 bases and the J gene lost 4 bases, with 9 bases spanning the gap.

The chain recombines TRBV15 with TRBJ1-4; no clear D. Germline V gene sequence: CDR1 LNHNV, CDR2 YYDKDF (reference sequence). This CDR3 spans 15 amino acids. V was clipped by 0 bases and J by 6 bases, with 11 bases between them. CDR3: CATSRERLEDEKLFF. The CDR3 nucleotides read TGTGCCACCAGCAGAGAGAGATTAGAGGATGAAAAACTGTTTTTT.

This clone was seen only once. This CDR3 is CASSPHPGSYEQYF. CDR3 nucleotides: TGTGCCAGCAGCCCACACCCGGGTTCCTACGAGCAGTACTTC. The chain is built from TRBV5-4 and TRBJ2-5; no clear D. The J call could be wrong; TRBJ2-7 is a better fit for the DNA end. The CDR3 has 14 amino acids. The germline gives CDR1 SGHNT, CDR2 YYREEE (reference sequence).

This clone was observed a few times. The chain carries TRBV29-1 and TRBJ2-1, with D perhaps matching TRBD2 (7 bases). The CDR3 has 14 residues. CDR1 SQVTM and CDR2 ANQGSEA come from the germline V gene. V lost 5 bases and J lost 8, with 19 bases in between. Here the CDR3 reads CSVLPGGRMDEQFF. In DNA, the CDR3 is TGCAGCGTTCTTCCGGGGGGCCGGATGGATGAGCAGTTCTTC.

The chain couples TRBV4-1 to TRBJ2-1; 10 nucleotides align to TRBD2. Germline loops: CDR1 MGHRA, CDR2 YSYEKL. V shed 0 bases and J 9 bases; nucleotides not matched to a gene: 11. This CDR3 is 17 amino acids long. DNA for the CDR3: TGCGCCAGCAGCCAAGATGGAGCGGGAGGGCCGGTGGCTGAGCAGTTCTTC. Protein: CASSQDGAGGPVAEQFF.

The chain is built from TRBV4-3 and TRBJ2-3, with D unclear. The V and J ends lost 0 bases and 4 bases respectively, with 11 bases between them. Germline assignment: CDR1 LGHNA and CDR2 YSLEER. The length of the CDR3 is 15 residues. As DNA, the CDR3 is TGCGCCAGCAGCCAAGATCAAGTACGGGCAGATACGCAGTATTTT. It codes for CASSQDQVRADTQYF.

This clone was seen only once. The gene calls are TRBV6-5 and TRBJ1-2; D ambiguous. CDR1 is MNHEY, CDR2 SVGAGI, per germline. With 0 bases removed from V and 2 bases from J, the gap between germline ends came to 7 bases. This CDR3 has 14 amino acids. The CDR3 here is CASSYSAKNYGYTF. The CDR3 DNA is TGTGCCAGCAGTTACTCGGCCAAGAACTATGGCTACACCTTC.

The CDR3 here is CASSLDGINNGYGYTF. For the CDR3, the DNA is TGTGCCAGCAGCTTGGACGGGATAAATAACGGCTATGGCTACACCTTC. The rearrangement uses TRBV5-4 and TRBJ1-2; unclear D gene. V was clipped by 0 bases and J by 4 bases, with 16 bases between them. CDR1 SGHNT and CDR2 YYREEE come from the germline V gene (reference sequence). The CDR3 runs to 16 residues.

CDR3 nucleotide sequence: TGTGCCAGCAGCCCCGGAGAGGACAGTTTCCACGAGCAGTACTTC. Its protein product is CASSPGEDSFHEQYF. The V and J genes are TRBV5-8 and TRBJ2-7; a possible D gene is TRBD1 (6 bases). V was shortened by 4 bases and J by 5 bases, with 19 bases between the two germline ends. The CDR3 spans 15 residues. Germline lookup yields CDR1 SGHTS and CDR2 YDEGEE.

The CDR3 loop reads CASSKQGPPYEQYF. The DNA for the CDR3 is TGTGCCAGCAGCAAACAGGGCCCTCCCTACGAGCAGTACTTC. The chain is built from TRBV7-9 and TRBJ2-7, with D maybe TRBD1 (6 bases). Trimming took 5 bases from V and 2 from J, leaving 13 bases between them. Germline CDR1 is SEHNR and CDR2 is FQNEAQ (reference sequence). This CDR3 region has 14 residues.

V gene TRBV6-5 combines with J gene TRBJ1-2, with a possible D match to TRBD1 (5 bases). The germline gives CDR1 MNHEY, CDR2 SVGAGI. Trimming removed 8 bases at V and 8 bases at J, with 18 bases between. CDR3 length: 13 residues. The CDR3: CASAIRQGRGYTF. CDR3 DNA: TGTGCCAGCGCCATACGCCAGGGCAGGGGCTACACCTTC.

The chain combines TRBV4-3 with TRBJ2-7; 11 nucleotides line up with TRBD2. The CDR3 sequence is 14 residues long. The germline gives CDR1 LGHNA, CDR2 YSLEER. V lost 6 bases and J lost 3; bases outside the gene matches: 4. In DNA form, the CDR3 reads TGCGCCAGCAGTCCCGGGACTAGCGGCTACGAGCAGTACTTC. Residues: CASSPGTSGYEQYF.

The CDR3 DNA reads TGTGCCAGCAGCCCTCACAGGGCAACGGCAGGAAACACCATATATTTT. Its protein is CASSPHRATAGNTIYF. The J gene is TRBJ1-3, the V gene TRBV14, with D perhaps TRBD1 (6 bases). The V gene lost 4 bases and the J gene lost 4 bases, with 17 bases spanning the gap. The CDR3 runs to 16 residues. Germline assignment: CDR1 SGHDN and CDR2 FVKESK. Looking up the rest from reference TRBV14 and TRBJ1-3 gives the full variable domain: EAGVTQFPSHSVIEKGQTVTLRCDPISGHDNLYWYRRVMGKEIKFLLHFVKESKQDESGMPNNRFLAERTGGTYSTLKVQPAELEDSGVYFCASSPHRATAGNTIYFGEGSWLTVV.